This T cell receptor beta chain derives from a study of early T cells in non-severe SARS-CoV-2 infection (dated by TCRdb to the early 2020s). For the study in its entirety: TCR sequencing used bulk RNA from unsorted whole blood, so alpha and beta chains could not be paired.

The method behind the library was 5' RACE. TCRdb names NextSeq 500 as the instrument used. In the TCR library protocol, unique molecular identifiers were attached to individual cDNA molecules to correct for PCR bias and sequencing error. Both TCR alpha and beta chains were sequenced, and tight co-correlation was observed between alpha and beta sequence abundances in each sample. On the study's bioinformatics: Decombinator V4 was used to perform V gene, J gene and CDR3 annotation of TCR sequences. TCRs were defined as expanded if a significant change between any two time points was detected under a Poisson model with p below 0.0001. TCR abundances were normalised to the total number of TCRs sequenced in each sample and reported as counts per million. MAIT TCRs were defined by TRAV1-2 paired with TRAJ12, TRAJ20 or TRAJ33, and iNKT TCRs by TRAV10 paired with TRAJ18. VDJdb, accessed 1 November 2021, was searched for CMV, EBV and SARS-CoV-2 annotated TCRs, with TCRs annotated for multiple antigens excluded. Using fastp at Q25 and MiXCR, TCRdb reprocessed the public reads and kept productive beta chains. A single entry per CDR3 protein holds the most common genes and DNA from its merged rows. TCRdb assigned the V and J calls; the authors' analysis was not used. This sample lists tens of thousands of distinct CDR3 sequences; roughly 10% were detected once. Jointly, the top ten make up about 2.8% of the sample.

This clonotype appeared many times. The specificity of this receptor is unknown. Within one base of it there is no much larger clone, and no base qualities were kept. The paper as a whole reports these results and caveats: VDJdb matching was skewed toward anti-spike CD8 responses and likely underestimated virus-specific expansions by missing private and CD4 specificities.

The cysteine opens and the phenylalanine closes a CDR3 of 10 amino acids. Only CDR3 DNA is held: 30 bases, read in frame from base 1. Relative to germline, V is 7 bases shorter and J is 3 bases shorter, with 4 bases between their ends. This was a case-control study nested in a cohort of healthcare workers in London, UK, who had nasopharyngeal swab PCR tests and blood samples taken every week. Healthcare workers were recruited during the week of the UK lockdown, between 23 and 31 March 2020, and followed weekly for up to 16 weeks. The source material was whole blood, sampled at baseline. This clonotype was obtained from an adult who was a healthcare worker with PCR-confirmed SARS-CoV-2 infection or an uninfected control (not recorded which). The rearrangement joined TRBV6-7 to TRBJ2-7, with the D segment identity uncertain. TRBV6-7 is treated as an ORF (open reading frame) with a function not yet certain. The CDR3 has the sequence CASNNYEQYF. The nucleotide sequence is TGTGCCAGCAATAACTACGAGCAGTACTTC.